A selection of T cell receptor beta chains follows, all from one sample in a study of low-dose radiotherapy and immunotherapy resistance in tumors. A single record per CDR3 protein comes from TCRdb applying MiXCR to the reads. The sample contains approximately 80,000 distinct CDR3 sequences, 15% to 20% of which appear only once. The source material was PBMCs, sampled after low-dose radiotherapy plus immunotherapy. These receptors all stem from a male donor with prostate cancer. CDR3s leave out the opening cysteine and the closing phenylalanine or tryptophan.

v_gene	j_gene	CDR3aa
TRBV7-2	TRBJ2-3	ASSLGADTQY
TRBV9	TRBJ1-4	ASSVADSTNEKLF
TRBV19	TRBJ2-7	ASSMMPGTVPSEQY
TRBV7-2	TRBJ2-3	ASSRRAGSTDTQY
TRBV28	TRBJ2-7	ASSPQAGGYEQY
TRBV19	TRBJ2-7	ASSIDFPGEQY
TRBV29-1	TRBJ1-2	SVGETYGYT
TRBV2	TRBJ2-2	ASSAYQGRTGELF
TRBV19	TRBJ2-1	ASSSTGTSGKNLF
TRBV5-4	TRBJ2-6	ASSLNQGAVRGANVLT
TRBV3-1	TRBJ2-1	ASSRGTVPF
TRBV7-6	TRBJ2-3	ASSFALAGGIDTQY